The rows below give T cell receptor beta chains drawn from one sample of a study of glioma-infiltrating T cells after dendritic cell vaccination. Assay used: immunoSEQ multiplex PCR; TCRdb lists only in-frame clones, some missing. The sample records 90,000 to 95,000 clones, 81% being singletons. The sample was blood, taken after dendritic cell vaccination. These receptors originate from a human donor with glioblastoma. Each CDR3 is given with its conserved first and last residue. A D gene is named only where the DNA matches it firmly. Not every row has a clone size; where given, it reads once, few, many or a size class.

TRBJ1-2 NA NA TRBV6-5 CASSYTGIEANYGYTF TGTGCCAGCAGTTACACAGGGATTGAAGCTAACTATGGCTACACCTTC
TRBJ1-1 once TRBD1 TRBV19 CASGATRGTGGTEAFF TGTGCCAGTGGGGCTACCCGAGGGACAGGGGGCACTGAAGCTTTCTTT
TRBJ1-4 NA TRBD1 TRBV4-1 CASSQAKDRGQYPTNEKLFF TGCGCCAGCAGCCAAGCTAAGGACAGGGGGCAATACCCAACTAATGAAAAACTGTTTTTT
TRBJ2-2 NA TRBD1 TRBV28 CASSLGDRYTGELFF TGTGCCAGCAGTCTAGGGGACAGGTACACCGGGGAGCTGTTTTTT
TRBJ2-2 NA NA TRBV13 CASTPFGGSRGTGELFF TGTGCCAGCACACCCTTCGGGGGATCGAGGGGTACCGGGGAGCTGTTTTTT
TRBJ2-1 NA NA TRBV29-1 CSVEWLSYRTYNEQFF TGCAGCGTTGAATGGTTGTCCTACCGAACCTACAATGAGCAGTTCTTC
TRBJ1-3 NA TRBD1 TRBV7-3 CASSVGQGNGNTIYF TGTGCCAGCAGCGTCGGACAGGGGAACGGAAACACCATATATTTT
TRBJ1-4 NA NA TRBV2 CASSATTTNEKLFF TGTGCCAGCAGCGCAACTACAACTAATGAAAAACTGTTTTTT
TRBJ1-2 few NA TRBV27 CASTPDSRGYTF TGTGCCAGCACTCCGGACAGTAGAGGCTACACCTTC
TRBJ1-1 NA TRBD1 TRBV2 CASSEEGQGLRAEAFF TGTGCCAGCAGTGAAGAGGGACAGGGGTTACGCGCTGAAGCTTTCTTT
TRBJ2-1 once NA TRBV7-9 CASTRGEAYNEQFF TGTGCCAGCACCAGGGGGGAAGCATACAATGAGCAGTTCTTC
TRBJ1-4 NA TRBD1 TRBV6-1 CASSEALGTAFIATNEKLFF TGTGCCAGCAGTGAAGCGCTTGGGACAGCCTTCATTGCAACTAATGAAAAACTGTTTTTT
TRBJ2-3 NA TRBD2 TRBV7-3 CASRAGGADTQYF TGTGCCAGCAGGGCGGGAGGTGCAGATACGCAGTATTTT
TRBJ1-4 NA TRBD1 TRBV5-4 CASSLGDRASEKLFF TGTGCCAGCAGCTTGGGGGACAGGGCTTCTGAAAAACTGTTTTTT
TRBJ2-2 NA TRBD2 TRBV9 CASSVSGKNTGELFF TGTGCCAGCAGCGTGAGCGGGAAGAACACCGGGGAGCTGTTTTTT
TRBJ1-5 NA NA TRBV27 CASSQTGNQPQHF TGTGCCAGCAGTCAGACGGGTAATCAGCCCCAGCATTTT
TRBJ2-6 NA NA TRBV5-1 CASSSETVVSGANVLTF TGCGCCAGCAGTTCGGAGACGGTAGTCTCTGGGGCCAACGTCCTGACTTTC
TRBJ2-1 NA NA TRBV5-4 CASSLQDRYNEQFF TGTGCCAGCAGCTTACAGGATCGCTACAATGAGCAGTTCTTC